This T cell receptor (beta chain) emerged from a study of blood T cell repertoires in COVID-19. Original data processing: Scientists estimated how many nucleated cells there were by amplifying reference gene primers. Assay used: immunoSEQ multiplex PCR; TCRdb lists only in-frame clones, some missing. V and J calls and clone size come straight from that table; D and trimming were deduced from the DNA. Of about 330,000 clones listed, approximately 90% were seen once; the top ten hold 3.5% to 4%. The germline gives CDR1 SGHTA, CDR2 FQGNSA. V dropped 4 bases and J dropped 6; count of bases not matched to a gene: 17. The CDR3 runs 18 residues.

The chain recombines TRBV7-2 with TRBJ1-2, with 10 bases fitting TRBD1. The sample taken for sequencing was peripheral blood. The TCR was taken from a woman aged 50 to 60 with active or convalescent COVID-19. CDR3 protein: CASSSRTGGQALINGYTF. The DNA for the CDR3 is TGTGCCAGCAGCTCAAGGACAGGGGGTCAAGCGCTAATTAATGGCTACACCTTC. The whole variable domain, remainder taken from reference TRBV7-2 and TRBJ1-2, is GAGVSQSPSNKVTEKGKDVELRCDPISGHTALYWYRQSLGQGLEFLIYFQGNSAPDKSGLPSDRFSAERTGGSVSTLTIQRTQQEDSAVYLCASSSRTGGQALINGYTFGSGTRLTVV.